The 12 T cell receptor beta chains given below trace back to one sample, sequenced in a study of blood T cell repertoires in COVID-19 (TCRdb year 2020). Receptor libraries were prepared by the immunoSEQ multiplex PCR assay. TCRdb obtained this table from immuneACCESS and retained in-frame rearrangements with V and J assigned. These tables miss some clones; where compared with another copy, unresolved V genes account for less than half of the shortfall, and the remainder is unexplained. The sample contains 150,000 to 190,000 clones, about 86% of them found a single time. The ten largest clonotypes hold 7.3% of the sample. Sample: PBMCs or T cells enriched from blood (not recorded which). The receptors derive from a man aged 45-65 years who had recovered from COVID-19.

V gene TRBV10-3 combines with J gene TRBJ1-2; D remains unclear. The CDR3 has 15 residues. Germline-derived CDR1 and CDR2 are ENHRY and SYGVKD. The V end was cut by 0 bases, the J end by 7 bases, with 15 bases between. The CDR3 loop reads CAISESMAATSGYTF. CDR3 nucleotides: TGTGCCATCAGTGAGTCGATGGCGGCAACCAGTGGCTACACCTTC.

The chain has TRBV5-1 and TRBJ2-7, with unresolved D. The ends were cut back, 5 bases at V and 0 bases at J, with 9 bases in the middle. The CDR3 consists of 13 residues. Germline V lookup: CDR1 SGHRS, CDR2 YFSETQ. The CDR3 protein is CASRTSVSYEQYF. The CDR3 nucleotides are TGCGCCAGCAGGACATCCGTCTCCTACGAGCAGTACTTC. Supplemented by reference TRBV5-1 and TRBJ2-7, the full variable domain reads KAGVTQTPRYLIKTRGQQVTLSCSPISGHRSVSWYQQTPGQGLQFLFEYFSETQRNKGNFPGRFSGRQFSNSRSEMNVSTLELGDSALYLCASRTSVSYEQYFGPGTRLTVT.

V gene TRBV9 combines with J gene TRBJ2-1, with D possibly matching TRBD2 (7 bases). In germline, CDR1 is SGDLS, CDR2 YYNGEE. V gave up 0 bases and J gave up 4 bases, with 14 bases separating them. The CDR3 loop spans 16 amino acids. DNA of the CDR3: TGTGCCAGCAGCGTAGTAGGTGGGGGGGCGTACAATGAGCAGTTCTTC. Translated: CASSVVGGGAYNEQFF.

The chain uses TRBV18 and TRBJ1-4, with TRBD1 matching 10 bases. Germline V CDR1 and CDR2: KGHSH, LQKENI. The CDR3 spans 16 residues. Losses at the gene ends were 3 bases for V and 6 bases for J; bases not matched to a gene: 7. CDR3 protein: CASSPRPGTGDEKLFF. CDR3 sequence (DNA): TGTGCCAGCTCACCGAGACCCGGGACAGGGGATGAAAAACTGTTTTTT.

The chain joins TRBV7-2 to TRBJ2-1; 13 bases align to TRBD2. This CDR3 comprises 19 residues. Germline CDR1 SGHTA, CDR2 FQGNSA. V trimming: 4 bases; J trimming: 0 bases; junction bases outside the gene matches: 9. The CDR3 sequence is CASSSGLAGELFSYNEQFF. The CDR3 nucleotides are TGTGCCAGCAGCTCCGGACTAGCGGGGGAACTCTTCTCCTACAATGAGCAGTTCTTC. The full variable domain, completed using reference TRBV7-2 and TRBJ2-1, is GAGVSQSPSNKVTEKGKDVELRCDPISGHTALYWYRQSLGQGLEFLIYFQGNSAPDKSGLPSDRFSAERTGGSVSTLTIQRTQQEDSAVYLCASSSGLAGELFSYNEQFFGPGTRLTVL.

The gene calls are TRBV30 and TRBJ2-1, with TRBD2 matching 9 bases. The J segment lost 7 bases and the V segment lost 3 bases, leaving 7 bases of the junction unmatched. Germline loops: CDR1 GTSNPN, CDR2 SVGIG (reference sequence). This CDR3 region has 14 residues. The CDR3 DNA follows: TGTGCCTGGAGAAGTAGCGGGGGTGGTAATGAGCAGTTCTTC. This codes for CAWRSSGGGNEQFF.

A remark on this clone: Distinct nucleotide sequences in the sample also encode this CDR3. The chain links TRBV9 to TRBJ1-5, with TRBD1 as a possible D gene (5 bases). There are 14 residues in the CDR3. V gave up 0 bases and J gave up 6 bases, with 10 bases separating them. Germline CDR1 and CDR2: SGDLS and YYNGEE. The CDR3 is CASSVDGAGQPQHF. In nucleotides, the CDR3 is TGTGCCAGCAGCGTAGATGGGGCTGGTCAGCCCCAGCATTTT.

This rearrangement joins TRBV9 to TRBJ1-1, with a tentative D call TRBD1 (6 bases). The CDR3 has 13 residues. Trimming cost V 7 bases and J 4 bases, with 14 bases left between them. The germline V gene encodes CDR1 SGDLS and CDR2 YYNGEE. CDR3 bases: TGTGCCAGCTCAGGGGATTTCGGCACTGAAGCTTTCTTT. Protein product: CASSGDFGTEAFF.

The V gene is TRBV25-1, the J gene TRBJ1-3, with 8 positions matching TRBD1. CDR1 and CDR2 from the germline V gene are MGHDK and SYGVNS. The CDR3 is 16 residues long. V dropped 2 bases and J dropped 3; count of bases not matched to a gene: 6. CDR3 sequence (DNA): TGTGCCAGCAGTGAACCCTCAGGGGGCAGTGGAAACACCATATATTTT. This gives the protein CASSEPSGGSGNTIYF.

V and J are TRBV3-1 (or the pseudogene TRBV3-2) and TRBJ2-2, with 7 bases that match TRBD1. Germline V gives CDR1 LGHDT, CDR2 YNNKEL (reference sequence). Germline trimming cut 1 base from V and 7 bases from J; bases unmatched to any gene: 12. This CDR3 spans 17 amino acids. The chain's CDR3 is CASSQGPQGIGDGELFF. Written as DNA, the CDR3 is TGTGCCAGCAGCCAAGGGCCACAGGGGATAGGGGACGGGGAGCTGTTTTTT.

This chain joins TRBV5-1 and TRBJ1-4; TRBD1 matches 8 bases. V dropped 4 bases and J dropped 1; count of bases not matched to a gene: 6. This CDR3 comprises 16 residues. Germline V gene data show CDR1 as SGHRS and CDR2 as YFSETQ. The CDR3 DNA reads as TGCGCCAGCAGCCGTGGACAGGGCGGAACTAATGAAAAACTGTTTTTT. Translation: CASSRGQGGTNEKLFF.

The chain links TRBV6-5 to TRBJ1-1; possible D gene TRBD1, 5 bases. CDR3 length: 14 amino acids. The germline V gene encodes CDR1 MNHEY and CDR2 SVGAGI. Deletions cut 5 bases from V and 1 base from J, with 11 bases between. CDR3 amino acids: CASSTKGQNTEAFF. CDR3 sequence (DNA): TGTGCCAGCAGTACGAAAGGACAGAACACTGAAGCTTTCTTT.